These 5 T cell receptor beta chains were sequenced from one sample in a study of blood T cell repertoires in COVID-19. Method: immunoSEQ multiplex PCR; TCRdb's copy keeps in-frame clones and lacks some. The repertoire holds 250,000 or so clones, with 88% as singletons. The sequenced sample was peripheral blood. The source of these receptors is a woman in her 30s with acute or convalescent COVID-19.

V usage is TRBV7-7 and J usage is TRBJ2-1, with a weak D call TRBD1 (6 bases). Trimming left V 5 bases short and J 8 bases short, with 13 bases between. The CDR3 runs to 13 residues. CDR1 and CDR2 (germline): SSHAT, FNYEAQ (reference sequence). This chain's CDR3 is CASSQTGAHEQFF. CDR3 nucleotide sequence: TGTGCCAGCAGCCAGACAGGTGCCCATGAGCAGTTCTTC.

The chain carries TRBV6-2 or TRBV6-3 and TRBJ2-3; tentatively, D is TRBD2 (5 bases). This CDR3 contains 13 residues. V was pared by 2 bases and J by 3 bases, with 6 bases between. Per the germline V gene, CDR1 is MNHEY and CDR2 is SVGEGT. The CDR3 protein is CASSYRETDTQYF. CDR3 sequence (DNA): TGTGCCAGCAGTTACAGGGAGACAGATACGCAGTATTTT.

The V and J genes are TRBV29-1 and TRBJ2-7; 7 nucleotides line up with TRBD2. After removal of 5 bases from V and 0 bases from J, the junction contained 4 bases not matched to a gene. The CDR3 spans 13 residues. Germline V CDR1 and CDR2: SQVTM, ANQGSEA. CDR3 region: CSVRGGSSYEQYF. The CDR3 nucleotides are TGCAGCGTTAGAGGCGGGAGCTCCTACGAGCAGTACTTC.

This clone has a single count. This chain links TRBV29-1 with TRBJ1-2; D perhaps matches TRBD1 (5 bases). V lost 1 base and J 4 bases, leaving 13 bases between the germline ends. The CDR3 extends over 14 amino acids. Germline assignment: CDR1 SQVTM and CDR2 ANQGSEA. In DNA, the CDR3 is TGCAGCGTTGAAGTGTGGGGCAGGACCTATGGCTACACCTTC. It encodes CSVEVWGRTYGYTF. Based on the CDR3 plus reference TRBV29-1 and TRBJ1-2, the full variable domain is SAVISQKPSRDICQRGTSLTIQCQVDSQVTMMFWYRQQPGQSLTLIATANQGSEATYESGFVIDKFPISRPNLTFSTLTVSNMSPEDSSIYLCSVEVWGRTYGYTFGSGTRLTVV.

The rearrangement uses TRBV29-1 and TRBJ1-1; TRBD1 matches 7 bases. Trimming cost V 7 bases and J 1 base; bases outside gene matches: 3. Germline V gives CDR1 SQVTM, CDR2 ANQGSEA. CDR3 length: 12 amino acids. CDR3 amino acids: CSGRQGNTEAFF. CDR3 bases: TGCAGCGGACGACAGGGGAACACTGAAGCTTTCTTT. The full variable domain, its missing parts supplied by reference TRBV29-1 and TRBJ1-1, is SAVISQKPSRDICQRGTSLTIQCQVDSQVTMMFWYRQQPGQSLTLIATANQGSEATYESGFVIDKFPISRPNLTFSTLTVSNMSPEDSSIYLCSGRQGNTEAFFGQGTRLTVV.